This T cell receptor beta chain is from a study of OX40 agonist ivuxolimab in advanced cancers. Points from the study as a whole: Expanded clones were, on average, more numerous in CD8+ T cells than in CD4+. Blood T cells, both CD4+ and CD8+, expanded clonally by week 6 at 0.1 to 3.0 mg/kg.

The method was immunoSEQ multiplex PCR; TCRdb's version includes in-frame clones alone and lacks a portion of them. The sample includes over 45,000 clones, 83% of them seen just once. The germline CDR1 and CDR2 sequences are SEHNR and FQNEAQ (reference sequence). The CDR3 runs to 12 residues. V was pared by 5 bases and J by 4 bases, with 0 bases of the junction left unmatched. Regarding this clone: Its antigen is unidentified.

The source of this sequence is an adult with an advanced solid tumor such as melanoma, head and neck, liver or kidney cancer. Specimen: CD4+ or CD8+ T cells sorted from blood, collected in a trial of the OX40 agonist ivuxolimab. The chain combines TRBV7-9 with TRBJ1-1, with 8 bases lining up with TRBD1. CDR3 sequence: CASSTGGTEAFF. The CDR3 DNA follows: TGTGCCAGCAGCACAGGGGGCACTGAAGCTTTCTTT. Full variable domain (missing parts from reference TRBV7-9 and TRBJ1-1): DTGVSQNPRHKITKRGQNVTFRCDPISEHNRLYWYRQTLGQGPEFLTYFQNEAQLEKSRLLSDRFSAERPKGSFSTLEIQRTEQGDSAMYLCASSTGGTEAFFGQGTRLTVV.